These 27 T cell receptor beta chains were all obtained from the same sample, sequenced in a study of blood T cell repertoires in COVID-19 (dated by TCRdb to 2020 to 2022). The library was obtained by the immunoSEQ multiplex PCR assay. The clones in this table, taken by TCRdb from immuneACCESS, are in-frame only. Not every clone is retained; where verified, under half of the shortfall comes from an unresolved V gene, and the cause of the rest is unknown. This sample gives 250,000 to 350,000 clones in total; under 90% of them show up just once. The ten largest clones add up to approximately 0.94% of the sample. Material: peripheral blood. Receptors originate from a woman aged 40 to 49 who had recovered from COVID-19.

The rearrangement joins TRBV11-2 to TRBJ2-1, with D perhaps TRBD2 (7 bases). The CDR3 extends over 14 amino acids. Germline CDR1 SGHAT, CDR2 FQNNGV. V was pared by 4 bases and J by 5 bases, with 12 bases between. CDR3 residues: CASSSGRGDNEQFF. CDR3 bases: TGTGCCAGCAGCTCGGGGAGGGGGGACAATGAGCAGTTCTTC.

The chain combines TRBV13 with TRBJ2-5; a possible D gene is TRBD1 (6 bases). Germline CDR1 PRHDT, CDR2 FYEKMQ (reference sequence). This CDR3 has 14 residues. Trimming shortened V by 1 base and J by 5 bases, and 11 bases separated the two germline ends. CDR3 DNA sequence: TGTGCCAGCAGCTTAGTTATGGGGGCGGAGACCCAGTACTTC. It encodes CASSLVMGAETQYF.

This chain uses TRBV6-4 with TRBJ2-3; the D is unclear. The CDR3 is 14 residues long. Trimming removed 3 bases at V and 2 bases at J, with 9 bases between. Germline V gives CDR1 MRHNA, CDR2 SNTAGT. CDR3 DNA: TGTGCCAGCAGTGAGAGGTCAAACACAGATACGCAGTATTTT. Encoded protein: CASSERSNTDTQYF.

This chain uses TRBV5-1 with TRBJ1-1, with TRBD1 matching 7 bases. The CDR3 spans 13 residues. CDR1 and CDR2 from the germline V gene are SGHRS and YFSETQ. V lost 5 bases and J lost 5; bases outside the gene matches: 6. Written as DNA, the CDR3 is TGCGCCAGCAGAAAGGGGGCGGGAACTGAAGCTTTCTTT. It is translated as CASRKGAGTEAFF.

The chain combines TRBV3-1 (or the pseudogene TRBV3-2) with TRBJ2-2, with D possibly being TRBD2 (6 bases). The germline V gene has CDR1 LGHDT and CDR2 YNNKEL (reference sequence). The CDR3 spans 13 residues. Trimming pared 4 bases from V and 7 bases from J, leaving 10 bases between. CDR3: CASSRWGVGELFF. CDR3 coding DNA: TGTGCCAGCAGCCGGTGGGGGGTCGGGGAGCTGTTTTTT.

The chain links TRBV10-3 to TRBJ2-4, with 10 bases identical to TRBD1. V lost 6 bases to trimming and J lost 8 bases; unmatched junction nucleotides: 13. Germline CDR1 reads ENHRY; CDR2 reads SYGVKD. This CDR3 has 16 amino acids. The CDR3 DNA sequence: TGTGCCATCAGCGATTTGCCGGGACAGGGGCTAGACATTCAGTACTTC. Residues: CAISDLPGQGLDIQYF.

This CDR3 reads CASSLFSKAERRSYGYTF. In DNA, the CDR3 is TGTGCCAGCAGTTTGTTCTCCAAGGCGGAAAGGCGGAGCTATGGCTACACCTTC. The genes are TRBV28 and TRBJ1-2; D is undetermined. The CDR3 consists of 18 residues. V was clipped by 3 bases and J by 4 bases, with 24 bases between them. Looked up from germline, CDR1 is MDHEN and CDR2 is SYDVKM.

The chain couples TRBV7-9 to TRBJ2-3; 10 bases are a match to TRBD2. From germline, CDR1 is SEHNR and CDR2 FQNEAQ (reference sequence). The ends lost 6 bases at V and 4 bases at J; junction bases unmatched: 4. The CDR3 is 14 amino acids. The CDR3 loop is CASSRAGGADTQYF. The CDR3 DNA sequence: TGTGCCAGCAGTAGAGCGGGAGGGGCAGATACGCAGTATTTT.

This chain connects TRBV11-2 to TRBJ2-1, with 12 bases identical to TRBD2. Germline CDR1 and CDR2: SGHAT and FQNNGV. This CDR3 comprises 12 residues. Trimming removed 5 bases from V and 14 bases from J; junction bases left unmatched: 4. CDR3 DNA: TGTGCCAGCAGCCGACGGACTAGCGGGAAGTTCTTC. This gives the protein CASSRRTSGKFF.

This chain links TRBV5-1 with TRBJ2-2; 7 positions match TRBD2. The junction had 8 bases not matched to a gene; V was cut back by 3 bases and J by 6 bases. CDR1 and CDR2 (germline): SGHRS, YFSETQ. This CDR3 has 15 residues. CDR3 amino acids: CASSWASGPPGELFF. As DNA, the CDR3 is TGCGCCAGCAGCTGGGCTAGCGGACCACCCGGGGAGCTGTTTTTT.

DNA for the CDR3: TGTGCCAGCAGCACCATTGCGGGTAGCGGGTATCTCGGGGAGCTGTTTTTT. As protein: CASSTIAGSGYLGELFF. The V and J genes are TRBV11-2 and TRBJ2-2; 7 bases map to TRBD2. Trimming removed 5 bases from V and 7 bases from J; junction bases left unmatched: 16. This CDR3 contains 17 residues. The germline CDR1 and CDR2 sequences are SGHAT and FQNNGV.

This chain links TRBV9 with TRBJ2-7; a weak D match, TRBD2 (6 bases). Per germline, CDR1 SGDLS and CDR2 YYNGEE. The CDR3 sequence is 15 residues long. Trimming removed 0 bases at V and 2 bases at J, with 12 bases between. CDR3 in amino acids: CASSVAPGEAYEQYF. CDR3 DNA: TGTGCCAGCAGCGTAGCCCCGGGGGAGGCCTACGAGCAGTACTTC.

CDR3 in amino acids: CASSAGGGGNQPQHF. CDR3 nucleotide sequence: TGTGCCAGCAGCGCAGGGGGTGGGGGCAATCAGCCCCAGCATTTT. The genes are TRBV9 and TRBJ1-5; 7 bases are shared with TRBD1. Germline CDR1 SGDLS, CDR2 YYNGEE. The CDR3 totals 15 residues. The ends lost 3 bases at V and 2 bases at J; junction bases unmatched: 5.

This chain uses TRBV24-1 with TRBJ1-1; tentative D call: TRBD1 (6 bases). This CDR3 spans 14 amino acids. Looked up from germline, CDR1 is KGHDR and CDR2 is SFDVKD. The ends were cut back, 7 bases at V and 0 bases at J, with 11 bases in the middle. CDR3 in DNA: TGTGCCACCAGCCGGACAGACATGAACACTGAAGCTTTCTTT. Translating it yields CATSRTDMNTEAFF.

This chain links TRBV24-1 with TRBJ2-2; 8 bases agree with TRBD1. V was clipped by 4 bases and J by 2 bases; unmatched bases: 2. The CDR3 totals 15 residues. Germline V gene lookup returns CDR1 KGHDR and CDR2 SFDVKD. CDR3 amino acids: CATSDDRGNTGELFF. In nucleotides, the CDR3 is TGTGCCACCAGTGACGACAGGGGAAACACCGGGGAGCTGTTTTTT.

V gene TRBV4-2 combines with J gene TRBJ2-1, with 12 bases matching TRBD2. The CDR3 has 16 amino acids. Germline trimming cut 4 bases from V and 6 bases from J; bases unmatched to any gene: 7. CDR1 LGHNA and CDR2 YNFKEQ come from the germline V gene. The CDR3 here is CASSRDLAGGVNEQFF. In nucleotides, the CDR3 is TGTGCCAGCAGCCGAGACCTAGCGGGAGGGGTCAATGAGCAGTTCTTC.

The table lists this clone with a count of one. The CDR3 here is CASSLVGRGNVEQYF. DNA for the CDR3: TGTGCCAGCAGCTTAGTCGGCAGGGGAAACGTCGAGCAGTACTTC. V is TRBV7-8 and J is TRBJ2-7, with a tentative D call TRBD1 (6 bases). CDR1 and CDR2 (germline): SGHVS, FQNEAQ. There are 15 residues in the CDR3. Trimming shortened V by 1 base and J by 6 bases, and 16 bases separated the two germline ends.

The CDR3 DNA reads as TGTGCCAGCAGCTTAAACGGCGGGAGTGAAGAGACCCAGTACTTC. Protein: CASSLNGGSEETQYF. The V call is TRBV7-9, the J call TRBJ2-5; 7 positions agree with TRBD2. Germline V CDR1 and CDR2: SEHNR, FQNEAQ (reference sequence). With 2 bases clipped from V and 3 bases from J, the junction kept 6 bases outside the gene matches. The CDR3 spans 15 residues. The whole variable domain, remainder taken from reference TRBV7-9 and TRBJ2-5, is DTGVSQNPRHKITKRGQNVTFRCDPISEHNRLYWYRQTLGQGPEFLTYFQNEAQLEKSRLLSDRFSAERPKGSFSTLEIQRTEQGDSAMYLCASSLNGGSEETQYFGPGTRLLVL.

This rearrangement joins TRBV7-9 to TRBJ2-5, with TRBD2 matching 8 bases. Trimming cost V 5 bases and J 5 bases; bases outside gene matches: 7. This CDR3 has 14 residues. Germline lookup yields CDR1 SEHNR and CDR2 FQNEAQ (reference sequence). The CDR3 DNA reads TGTGCCAGCAGCCATAGCGGGACGGGGGAGACCCAGTACTTC. Residues: CASSHSGTGETQYF.

The chain combines TRBV18 with TRBJ2-7, with 8 bases lining up with TRBD1. Germline lookup yields CDR1 KGHSH and CDR2 LQKENI. J gave up 2 bases and V 3 bases, and 18 bases lay outside the gene matches. CDR3 length: 19 residues. The CDR3 here is CASSPEYSTGVLSPYEQYF. The CDR3 nucleotides are TGTGCCAGCTCACCTGAGTACTCGACAGGGGTTTTGAGCCCCTACGAGCAGTACTTC.

The chain employs TRBV7-2 and TRBJ2-7, with 9 nucleotides matching TRBD1. The CDR3 is made up of 13 amino acids. Germline V gene sequence: CDR1 SGHTA, CDR2 FQGNSA. V gave up 5 bases and J gave up 5 bases; unmatched junction bases: 4. The CDR3, as DNA: TGTGCCAGCAGCATACAGGGGGCGAACGAGCAGTACTTC. As protein: CASSIQGANEQYF.

The V call is TRBV18, the J call TRBJ1-2; D not resolved. The CDR3 is 12 residues long. With 4 bases removed from V and 4 bases from J, the gap between germline ends came to 7 bases. The V gene's germline CDR1 is KGHSH and CDR2 LQKENI. CDR3 amino acids: CASSLQSYGYTF. In DNA form, the CDR3 reads TGTGCCAGCTCACTTCAGTCCTATGGCTACACCTTC.

The chain recombines TRBV3-1 (or the pseudogene TRBV3-2) with TRBJ2-1, with 8 bases fitting TRBD2. J was trimmed by 6 bases and V by 4 bases; bases with no gene match: 11. CDR3 length: 16 residues. Germline-derived CDR1 and CDR2 are LGHDT and YNNKEL (reference sequence). The CDR3 bases are TGTGCCAGCAGCCGGGTGACTAGCGAGAGGGGCAATGAGCAGTTCTTC. Protein product: CASSRVTSERGNEQFF.

The genes are TRBV9 and TRBJ1-2; D gene uncertain. CDR3 size: 14 residues. The germline gives CDR1 SGDLS, CDR2 YYNGEE. V was shortened by 6 bases and J by 0 bases, with 12 bases between the two germline ends. This chain's CDR3 is CASTWTETNYGYTF. The CDR3 nucleotides read TGTGCCAGCACCTGGACTGAAACTAACTATGGCTACACCTTC.

V is TRBV30 and J is TRBJ1-1; 7 bases agree with TRBD1. Per the germline V gene, CDR1 is GTSNPN and CDR2 is SVGIG (reference sequence). CDR3 length: 17 residues. With 0 bases clipped from V and 0 bases from J, the junction kept 10 bases outside the gene matches. The CDR3 nucleotides read TGTGCCTGGAGTGTTACCGGGCAGGGGGGCCTGAACACTGAAGCTTTCTTT. This translates into CAWSVTGQGGLNTEAFF.

The chain couples TRBV5-8 to TRBJ2-4, with D possibly matching TRBD1 (5 bases). The CDR3 loop spans 17 amino acids. Germline assignment: CDR1 SGHTS and CDR2 YDEGEE. The ends were cut back, 2 bases at V and 7 bases at J, with 22 bases in the middle. CDR3 region: CASSFSSPGLTANIQYF. DNA of the CDR3: TGTGCCAGCAGCTTCTCATCCCCAGGGCTAACTGCGAACATTCAGTACTTC. Full variable domain (rest looked up from reference TRBV5-8 and TRBJ2-4): EAGVTQSPTHLIKTRGQQATLRCSPISGHTSVYWYQQALGLGLQFLLWYDEGEERNRGNFPPRFSGRQFPNYSSELNVNALELEDSALYLCASSFSSPGLTANIQYFGAGTRLSVL.

This chain uses TRBV27 with TRBJ2-6, with 7 bases lining up with TRBD1. The CDR3 has 15 residues. CDR1 and CDR2 (germline): MNHEY, SMNVEV (reference sequence). Unmatched junction bases numbered 3, after V lost 6 bases and J lost 1 base. The CDR3 sequence is CASRQQGSGANVLTF. DNA of the CDR3: TGTGCCAGCAGACAACAGGGGTCTGGGGCCAACGTCCTGACTTTC.